What follows are 12 T cell receptor beta chains derived from one specimen sequenced in a study of tumor and adjacent non-tumor tissue in lung cancer. The library came from three nested PCR rounds adapted from ARM-PCR protocols. Each CDR3 protein is one row after TCRdb ran MiXCR on the multiplex PCR reads. The table includes more than 70,000 distinct CDR3 sequences, about three fifths detected once. The template was RNA from unsorted bulk tissue. Sequenced: lung tumor tissue. Receptors were obtained from a man aged 65 to 85 with non-small cell lung cancer.

This clonotype was seen repeatedly, ten times or more. CDR3 residues: CAVRLAGVNTGELFF. The CDR3 DNA reads TGCGCCGTCAGACTAGCGGGAGTCAACACCGGGGAGCTGTTTTTT. This sequence joins TRBV10-2 and TRBJ2-2, with 12 bases that match TRBD2. The J segment lost 2 bases and the V segment lost 11 bases, leaving 6 bases of the junction unmatched. The CDR3 spans 15 residues. In germline, CDR1 is WSHSY, CDR2 SAAADI.

The sample holds many counts of this clonotype. J is TRBJ2-5 and V is TRBV5-4; the D gene is possibly TRBD2 (7 bases). The V gene's germline CDR1 is SGHNT and CDR2 YYREEE (reference sequence). The CDR3 loop spans 15 amino acids. V was trimmed by 4 bases and J by 4 bases, leaving 17 bases between them. The CDR3: CASSRGYREGETQYF. CDR3 sequence (DNA): TGTGCCAGCAGCCGAGGGTACAGGGAGGGAGAGACCCAGTACTTC.

This clonotype was detected a few times. This chain connects TRBV20-1 to TRBJ2-1; D is tentatively TRBD1 or TRBD2 (5 bases each). Germline V gene lookup returns CDR1 DFQATT and CDR2 SNEGSKA (reference sequence). Trimming removed 5 bases from V and 12 bases from J, with 20 bases in between. The length of the CDR3 is 13 residues. CDR3 nucleotide sequence: TGCAGTGCTCGGGACGGGGCGAGTGCCGTGCAGTTCTTC. Its protein product is CSARDGASAVQFF.

As to this clonotype: Relative to the germline gene, one junction end is altered; a read error may explain this. CDR3 sequence (DNA): TGCGCCAGCAGCTCCGATTTGTCCGGGGCCAACAATGAGCTGTTCTTC. It yields the protein CASSSDLSGANNELFF. The chain links TRBV7-8 to TRBJ2-1, with D tentatively TRBD1 or TRBD2 (5 bases each). The CDR3 is 16 residues long. CDR1 and CDR2 from the germline V gene are SGHVS and FQNEAQ.

The chain carries TRBV4-2 and TRBJ2-1; 11 bases map to TRBD1. CDR1 LGHNA and CDR2 YNFKEQ come from the germline V gene. The V gene end was trimmed by 4 bases and the J gene end by 9 bases; junction bases not matched to a gene: 11. There are 16 residues in the CDR3. CDR3: CASSLRTGGNEGEQFF. The CDR3 DNA is TGTGCCAGCAGCCTCAGGACAGGGGGCAATGAGGGTGAGCAGTTCTTC.

On this clonotype itself: A read error is possible here, since a much larger clone lies one base away. The rearrangement joins TRBV10-2 to TRBJ2-7; TRBD2 might be the D (6 bases). The CDR3 contains 14 residues. Germline V gene lookup returns CDR1 WSHSY and CDR2 SAAADI. The CDR3 DNA reads TGCGTCAGCAGCCCGCGGGGTGACTCCTACGAGCAGTACTTC. Translated, it gives CVSSPRGDSYEQYF.

To note about this clonotype: Sequence at one end of the junction differs from germline and may be a read error. DNA of the CDR3: TGTGCCAGCAGTTTAGTGGGGGCCCGCACCGGGAAGCTGTTTTTT. Its translation is CASSLVGARTGKLFF. The chain couples TRBV28 to TRBJ2-2; D might be TRBD1 (6 bases). Germline values: CDR1 MDHEN, CDR2 SYDVKM. The CDR3 totals 15 residues.

Concerning this clonotype itself: This may be a read error: a much more frequent sequence differs by one nucleotide. The chain has TRBV29-1 and TRBJ1-1; maybe TRBD1 (6 bases). This CDR3 has 12 amino acids. Germline CDR1 SQVTM, CDR2 ANQGSEA. The chain's CDR3 is CNVEGDGTEAFF. In DNA, the CDR3 is TGCAACGTTGAGGGGGACGGCACTGAAGCTTTCTTT.

Turning to this clonotype: Since no conserved phenylalanine or tryptophan closes the CDR3, a read error is the likely cause. It is unclear where the CDR3 begins or ends on the DNA, so no DNA is shown, and the CDR3 is as TCRdb lists it. V gene TRBV6-6 combines with J gene TRBJ1-1; whether TRBD1, the table's D call, matches the DNA was not checked. The CDR3 length equals 14 residues, ends included. Germline CDR1 reads MNHNY; CDR2 reads SVGAGI (reference sequence). CDR3 sequence reads: CASRHRVMNTETFY.

For this clonotype: Its ends do not fully match the called genes, so a read error is possible. The chain uses TRBV6-5 and TRBJ2-6; 8 nucleotides align to TRBD1. This CDR3 is 15 amino acids long. The germline gives CDR1 MNHEY, CDR2 SVGAGI. CDR3 loop: CASNPDRAGANVMTF. The CDR3 region has the DNA TGTGCCAGCAATCCGGACAGGGCAGGGGCCAACGTCATGACTTTC.

As regards this clonotype: One junction end disagrees with the germline gene, perhaps due to a read error. The chain couples TRBV4-2 to TRBJ2-3; D not certain. Looked up from germline, CDR1 is LGHNA and CDR2 is YNFKEQ. The CDR3 has 18 residues. Here the CDR3 reads CASSQDTLHGPSTDTQYF. In DNA, the CDR3 is TGCGCCAGCAGCCAAGATACGTTGCATGGCCCTAGCACAGATACGCAGTATTTT.

This clonotype was seen repeatedly, ten times or more. The chain links TRBV12-3 or TRBV12-4 to TRBJ1-2; D is undetermined. The CDR3 contains 14 residues. Trimming removed 0 bases from V and 9 bases from J, with 14 bases in between. CDR3 in DNA: TGTGCCAGCAGTTTAGCGACGGGCAGCCCCCGCTACACCTTC. Its protein is CASSLATGSPRYTF.